This record looks at one T cell receptor (beta chain) sequence and its context. One junction end does not reproduce the germline sequence, and a read error may be involved. Some clones are missing from TCRdb's copy, which holds only in-frame ones; the method was immunoSEQ multiplex PCR. Of 150,000 to 200,000 clones listed, 74% are singletons. The length of the CDR3 is 16 residues. CDR1 and CDR2 from the germline V gene are LNHDA and SQIVND (reference sequence). The sample comes from a study of blood T cell repertoires in COVID-19. The source material was peripheral blood. The chain employs TRBV19 and TRBJ2-1, with 10 bases fitting TRBD2. This receptor was taken from a woman aged 80 or over with acute or convalescent COVID-19. The CDR3 nucleotides read TGTGCCAGTAGTAGGGCGAGCGGGAGGGCCTACGATGAGCAGTTCTTC. It codes for CASSRASGRAYDEQFF. Complete variable domain (other parts from reference TRBV19 and TRBJ2-1): DGGITQSPKYLFRKEGQNVTLSCEQNLNHDAMYWYRQDPGQGLRLIYYSQIVNDFQKGDIAEGYSVSREKKESFPLTVTSAQKNPTAFYLCASSRASGRAYDEQFFGPGTRLTVL.